These T cell receptor beta chains were read from a single sample in a study of blood T cell repertoires in COVID-19. Using immunoSEQ multiplex PCR, the repertoire was profiled, and TCRdb retains in-frame clones only, with some absent. The sample has just over 150,000 clones, approximately 92% seen once. The sequenced sample was peripheral blood. The receptor set was obtained from a woman between 50 and 59 years old with acute or convalescent COVID-19. Each CDR3 is given with its conserved first and last residue.

J | V | CDR3
TRBJ2-1 | TRBV13 | CASSLEEGQFF
TRBJ2-7 | TRBV20-1 | CSAGQGYEQYF
TRBJ2-3 | TRBV28 | CASSLGLAGGIGTQYF
TRBJ1-3 | TRBV4-3 | CASSLATGNTIYF
TRBJ1-1 | TRBV11-2 | CASSGGHRDRATEAFF
TRBJ1-1 | TRBV5-4 | CASSFAGRGVGYGEAFF
TRBJ1-2 | TRBV9 | CASSVGDRGGYTF
TRBJ1-1 | TRBV6-5 | CASRSLMGGDTEAFF
TRBJ1-1 | TRBV5-1 | CASSLTSTEAFF
TRBJ1-6 | TRBV10-3 | CAISQEGASSPLHF
TRBJ1-1 | TRBV19 | CASSIGGPSTEAFF
TRBJ2-7 | TRBV10-1 | CASSERTGTTYEQYF
TRBJ2-5 | TRBV4-1 | CASSQGAEETQYF
TRBJ2-5 | TRBV5-1 | CASSPGTSGRETQYF
TRBJ1-1 | TRBV3-1/TRBV3-2 | CASSQVQGNTEAFF
TRBJ1-2 | TRBV28 | CASSFLANYGYTF